These 2 T cell receptor beta chains were sequenced from one sample in a study of T cell responses to AZD1222 COVID-19 vaccine. The data were produced by immunoSEQ multiplex PCR, yet TCRdb's version contains in-frame clones alone and is incomplete. The sample records about 120,000 clones, less than 90% being singletons. Specimen: peripheral blood, collected on day 0 of AZD1222 vaccination. These receptors originate from an adult in good health.

This chain links TRBV3-1 (or the pseudogene TRBV3-2) with TRBJ1-6, with D hard to call. Trimming took 8 bases from V and 9 from J, leaving 14 bases between them. This CDR3 spans 13 amino acids. Germline V lookup: CDR1 LGHDT, CDR2 YNNKEL (reference sequence). The CDR3 spells CASSLEYGSPLHF. The CDR3 DNA sequence: TGTGCCAGCTCCTTGGAGTACGGTTCACCCCTCCACTTT.

This chain joins TRBV5-6 and TRBJ2-1, with TRBD2 as a possible D gene (6 bases). V lost 6 bases and J 5 bases, leaving 12 bases between the germline ends. The CDR3 is made up of 13 amino acids. Germline V gene data show CDR1 as SGHDT and CDR2 as YYEEEE. The CDR3 region has the DNA TGTGCCAGCAACCTAGCGTGGGACAATGAGCAGTTCTTC. It is translated as CASNLAWDNEQFF.